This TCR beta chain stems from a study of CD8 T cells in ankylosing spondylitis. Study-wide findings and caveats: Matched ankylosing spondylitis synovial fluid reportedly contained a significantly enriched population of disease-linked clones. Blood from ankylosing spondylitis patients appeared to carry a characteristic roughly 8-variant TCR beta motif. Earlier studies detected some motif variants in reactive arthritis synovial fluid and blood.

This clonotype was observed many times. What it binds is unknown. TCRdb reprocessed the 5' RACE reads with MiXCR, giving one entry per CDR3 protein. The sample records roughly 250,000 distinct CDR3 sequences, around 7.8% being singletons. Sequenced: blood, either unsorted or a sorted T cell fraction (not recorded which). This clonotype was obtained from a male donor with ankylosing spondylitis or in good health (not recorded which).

In DNA form, the CDR3 reads TGCGCCAGCAGCCCAGGGACGGGGAACGGCTACACCTTC. Its translation: CASSPGTGNGYTF. This chain joins TRBV5-1 and TRBJ1-2, with D perhaps TRBD1 (5 bases). CDR1 SGHRS and CDR2 YFSETQ come from the germline V gene. The CDR3 totals 13 residues. Trimming cost V 4 bases and J 8 bases, with 15 bases left between them.